A selection of T cell receptor beta chains follows, all from one sample in a study of shared clonotypes between healthy human individuals. Sequencing was performed with immunoSEQ multiplex PCR; in TCRdb, only in-frame clones are kept and a portion is missing. The sample has about 450,000 clones, approximately 79% seen once. Sample: PBMCs. All receptors derive from a woman aged 40-49 years in good health. Some clones in this sample may be carry-over from other donors' samples. Both conserved end residues are part of each CDR3. Each record gives: J gene, V gene, clone size, D gene, CDR3 DNA, CDR3 protein. D genes are given only for firm matches. Rows give clone size only sometimes, using once, few, many, or a class for an expanded clone.

TRBJ2-7	TRBV10-1	once	NA	TGCGCCAGCAGTGAAACTCAGCGACCGTACGAGCAGTACTTC	CASSETQRPYEQYF
TRBJ2-3	TRBV13	NA	NA	TGTGCCAGCAGGGCGACAGGACCAGATACGCAGTATTTT	CASRATGPDTQYF
TRBJ1-2	TRBV4-1	NA	NA	TGCGCCAGCAGCGGTATGGGACACCGGAACTATGGCTACACCTTC	CASSGMGHRNYGYTF
TRBJ2-1	TRBV6-1	NA	TRBD2	TGTGCCAGCAGTGAAGTGGCGGGAGGGTCCTACAATGAGCAGTTCTTC	CASSEVAGGSYNEQFF
TRBJ2-1	TRBV7-8	NA	TRBD1	TGTGCCAGCAGCTTGGGGGACAGTCGCAATGAGCAGTTCTTC	CASSLGDSRNEQFF
TRBJ2-7	TRBV9	NA	NA	TGTGCCAGCAGCGTGGGAGACACTGACTACGAGCAGTACTTC	CASSVGDTDYEQYF
TRBJ1-6	TRBV6-1	NA	NA	TGTGCCAGCAGTGATGAGGACAGTGGTAATTCACCCCTCCACTTT	CASSDEDSGNSPLHF
TRBJ1-1	TRBV10-2	NA	NA	TGCGCCAGCAGTGAAGACCTAAAGGTCACTGAAGCTTTCTTT	CASSEDLKVTEAFF
TRBJ2-7	TRBV5-1	once	TRBD2	TGCGCCAGCAGCTTGGCCAGCGGGAGTTCCCCCTACGAGCAGTACTTC	CASSLASGSSPYEQYF
TRBJ2-3	TRBV7-3	NA	TRBD2	TGTGCCAGCAGCTTATCGCCCCTTAGCGGGAGAGGCCTTGACACAGATACGCAGTATTTT	CASSLSPLSGRGLDTDTQYF
TRBJ2-1	TRBV28	NA	TRBD2	TGTGCCAGCAGTCGAGGGACTAGCGGGATGGGATACAATGAGCAGTTCTTC	CASSRGTSGMGYNEQFF
TRBJ1-2	TRBV6-5	NA	NA	TGTGCCAGTTATGGGGCTGGTGGCTACACCTTC	CASYGAGGYTF
TRBJ2-7	TRBV4-2	NA	NA	TGTGCCAGCAGCCAAGATGGGGGCGGGAGCGCCTACGAGCAGTACTTC	CASSQDGGGSAYEQYF
TRBJ2-2	TRBV9	NA	NA	TGTGCCAGCAGCGTAGCCAACAGGGCTGACACCGGGGAGCTGTTTTTT	CASSVANRADTGELFF
TRBJ1-1	TRBV6-1	many	NA	TGTGCCAGCAGTGAAATCTCCAGGGTTTTAGCTCGGGACACTGAAGCTTTCTTT	CASSEISRVLARDTEAFF
TRBJ2-3	TRBV6-1	NA	TRBD2	TGTGCCAGCAGTGAAACATTGGCGGGAGGATCAGATACGCAGTATTTT	CASSETLAGGSDTQYF
TRBJ1-3	TRBV7-8	NA	TRBD1	TGTGCCAGCAGCCCGATAGGACAGGGGGGAGGAAACACCATATATTTT	CASSPIGQGGGNTIYF
TRBJ2-4	TRBV5-8	NA	NA	TGTGCCAGCAGCTGGGGGGATATAGCCAAAAACATTCAGTACTTC	CASSWGDIAKNIQYF
TRBJ2-3	TRBV9	NA	NA	TGTGCCAGCAGCTCCGGACCGGGGGAAACAGATACGCAGTATTTT	CASSSGPGETDTQYF
TRBJ2-3	TRBV6-4	few	TRBD2	TGTGCCACCTCCCCCCGAGCGGGAGGTGCAGATACGCAGTATTTT	CATSPRAGGADTQYF
TRBJ1-1	TRBV28	NA	NA	TGTGCCAGCTCGGTTCTGAACACTGAAGCTTTCTTT	CASSVLNTEAFF
TRBJ1-4	TRBV28	NA	TRBD1	TGTGCCAGCAGTCAACAGGGGGTATCCGAAAAACTGTTTTTT	CASSQQGVSEKLFF
TRBJ2-1	TRBV21-1	NA	NA	TGTGCCAGCAGCCACCGGACTAGCGGGAGAGCCAATGAGCAGTTCTTC	CASSHRTSGRANEQFF
TRBJ1-1	TRBV7-9	NA	NA	TGTGCCAGCAGCTTTGAGGGACTTAGGAACACTGAAGCTTTCTTT	CASSFEGLRNTEAFF
TRBJ1-2	TRBV28	NA	NA	TGTGCCAGCACCGCCGGGAATTATGGCTACACCTTC	CASTAGNYGYTF
TRBJ2-2	TRBV18	NA	NA	TGTGCCAGCTCCCCAGGGCACACCGGGGAGCTGTTTTTT	CASSPGHTGELFF
TRBJ1-5	TRBV7-8	NA	NA	TGTGCCAGCAGCTTAGAGGCAGGTTGGGACAATCAGCCCCAGCATTTT	CASSLEAGWDNQPQHF
TRBJ1-5	TRBV27	NA	NA	TGTGCCAGCAGCCCCCTCCGGGGCAATCAGCCACAGCATTTT	CASSPLRGNQPQHF
TRBJ2-7	TRBV27	once	NA	TGTGCCAGCAGTTTCTCGGACGGGACTGGTATCTCCGAGCAGTACTTC	CASSFSDGTGISEQYF
TRBJ2-3	TRBV19	NA	TRBD2	TGTGCCAGTAGTATCCAGGGACTAGCGGGAGGGGCAGATACGCAGTATTTT	CASSIQGLAGGADTQYF
TRBJ2-7	TRBV21-1	once	NA	TGTGCCAGCAGCAAAACTATAGCCGGAGGGGAGCAGTACTTC	CASSKTIAGGEQYF
TRBJ2-2	TRBV6-5	NA	NA	TGTGCCAGCAGAGGGTTATTCACCGGGGAGCTGTTTTTT	CASRGLFTGELFF